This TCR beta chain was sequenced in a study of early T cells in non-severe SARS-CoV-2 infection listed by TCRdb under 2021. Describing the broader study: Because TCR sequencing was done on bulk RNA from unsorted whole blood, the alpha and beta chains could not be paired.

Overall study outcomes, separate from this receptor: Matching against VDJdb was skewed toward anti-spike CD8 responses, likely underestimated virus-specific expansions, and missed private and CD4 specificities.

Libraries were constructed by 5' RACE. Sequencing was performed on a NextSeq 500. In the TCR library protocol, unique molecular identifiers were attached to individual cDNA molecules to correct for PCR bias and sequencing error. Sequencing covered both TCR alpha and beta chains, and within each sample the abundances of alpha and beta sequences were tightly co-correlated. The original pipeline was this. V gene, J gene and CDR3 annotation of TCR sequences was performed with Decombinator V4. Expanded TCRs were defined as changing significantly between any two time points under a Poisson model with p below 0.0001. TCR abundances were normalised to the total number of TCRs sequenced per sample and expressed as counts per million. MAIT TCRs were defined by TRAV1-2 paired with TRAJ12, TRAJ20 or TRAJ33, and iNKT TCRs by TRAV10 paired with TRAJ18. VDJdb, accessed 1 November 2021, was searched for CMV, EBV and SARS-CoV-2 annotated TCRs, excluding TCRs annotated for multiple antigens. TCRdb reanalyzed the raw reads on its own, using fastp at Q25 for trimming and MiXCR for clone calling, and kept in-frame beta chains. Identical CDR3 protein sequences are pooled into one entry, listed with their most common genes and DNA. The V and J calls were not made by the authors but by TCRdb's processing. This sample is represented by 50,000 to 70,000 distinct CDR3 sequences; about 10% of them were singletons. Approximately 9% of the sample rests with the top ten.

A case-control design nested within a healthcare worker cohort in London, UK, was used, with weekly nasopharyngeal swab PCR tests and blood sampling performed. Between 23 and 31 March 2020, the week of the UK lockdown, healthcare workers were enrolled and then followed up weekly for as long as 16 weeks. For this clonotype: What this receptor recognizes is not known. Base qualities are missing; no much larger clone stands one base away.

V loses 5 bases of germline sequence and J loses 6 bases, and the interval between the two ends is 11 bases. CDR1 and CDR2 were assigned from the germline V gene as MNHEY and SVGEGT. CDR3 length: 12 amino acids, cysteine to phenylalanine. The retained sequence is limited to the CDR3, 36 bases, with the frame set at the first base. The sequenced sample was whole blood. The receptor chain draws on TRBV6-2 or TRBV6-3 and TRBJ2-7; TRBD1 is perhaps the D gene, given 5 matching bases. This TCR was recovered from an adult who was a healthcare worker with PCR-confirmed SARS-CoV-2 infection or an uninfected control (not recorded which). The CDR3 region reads CASSRSGIEQYF. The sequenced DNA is TGTGCCAGCAGTCGCTCAGGGATCGAGCAGTACTTC.